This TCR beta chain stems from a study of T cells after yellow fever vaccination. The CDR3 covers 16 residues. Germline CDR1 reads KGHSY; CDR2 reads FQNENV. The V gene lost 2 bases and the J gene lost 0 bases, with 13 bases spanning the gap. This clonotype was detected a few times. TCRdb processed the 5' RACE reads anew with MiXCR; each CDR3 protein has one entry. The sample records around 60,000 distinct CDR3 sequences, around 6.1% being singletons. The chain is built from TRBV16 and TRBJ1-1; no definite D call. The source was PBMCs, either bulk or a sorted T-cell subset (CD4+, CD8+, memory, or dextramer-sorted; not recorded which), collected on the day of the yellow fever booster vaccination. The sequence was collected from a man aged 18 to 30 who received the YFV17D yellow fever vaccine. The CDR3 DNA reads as TGTGCCAGCAGCCAACGGTGGGAATACTTGAACACTGAAGCTTTCTTT. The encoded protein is CASSQRWEYLNTEAFF.